This TCR beta chain was observed in a study of T cells in Graves' hyperthyroidism and ophthalmopathy. Study-wide background: Peripheral blood was acquired at first diagnosis, ahead of any therapy whatsoever.

RNA transcripts gave rise to amplified TCR beta CDR3 regions. TCR CDR3 underwent first-round RT-PCR with the HTBI primer set. TCRdb recomputed calls from the multiplex PCR reads with MiXCR, one row per CDR3 protein. The profile shows about 350,000 distinct CDR3 sequences, 15% to 20% of them singletons. The V gene end was trimmed by 7 bases and the J gene end by 0 bases; junction bases not matched to a gene: 8. The CDR3 spans 15 residues. From germline, CDR1 is KGHSH and CDR2 LQKENI. Only a few counts were recorded for this clonotype. Sequenced material: blood. The TCR comes from a woman aged 35 to 49 with Graves' ophthalmopathy. The V call is TRBV18, the J call TRBJ2-5; 7 nucleotides line up with TRBD1. CDR3 protein: CASLPWDSHQETQYF. DNA of the CDR3: TGTGCCAGCTTACCCTGGGACAGCCACCAAGAGACCCAGTACTTC.